This TCR beta chain was sequenced for a study of T-cell reconstitution after alpha-beta-depleted transplantation in children. As concerns this clonotype: Its matching antigen is unknown.

Preparation of the TCRbeta library involved a method that used unique molecular identifiers. TCRdb recomputed calls from the PCR reads with MiXCR, one row per CDR3 protein. Of 450,000 to 700,000 distinct CDR3 sequences detected, 25% to 30% appear once; the ten largest clones hold 30% to 40%. Findings and caveats of the study: Reports say that about two months after transplant, the alpha-beta T cells came out of several hundred graft clones that had expanded. Counts and diversity of T cells one year after transplant came mostly from newly produced T cells. Recipient T cells and thymic progenitors that survived were the source of the high TCRbeta diversity seen at day 60 in some patients.

Germline V gives CDR1 SGHNT, CDR2 YENEEA. The V end lost 3 bases, the J end lost 3 bases, and 5 bases lay between the germline ends. The CDR3 is 13 residues long. Sequenced material: PBMCs, taken before TCRalphabeta/CD19-depleted stem cell transplant. This clonotype was sampled from a boy in the first two years of life with Wiskott-Aldrich syndrome, due to receive a stem cell transplant. This chain joins TRBV11-3 and TRBJ2-2; D remains unclear. The CDR3 spells CASSFTYTGELFF. DNA of the CDR3: TGTGCCAGCAGCTTCACGTACACCGGGGAGCTGTTTTTT. The complete variable domain, with remaining parts taken from reference TRBV11-3 and TRBJ2-2, reads EAGVVQSPRYKIIEKKQPVAFWCNPISGHNTLYWYLQNLGQGPELLIRYENEEAVDDSQLPKDRFSAERLKGVDSTLKIQPAELGDSAVYLCASSFTYTGELFFGEGSRLTVL.